This T cell receptor beta chain was identified in a study of shared clonotypes between healthy human individuals. From germline, CDR1 is MDHEN and CDR2 SYDVKM. V shed 6 bases and J shed 3 bases, with 17 bases lying between them. This CDR3 comprises 15 residues. Whole-study results and caveats: Rarefaction demonstrated incomplete sorted-subset sequencing despite large depth. Generally, naive subsets came out with larger estimated richness than memory subsets.

Deep-level assay runs were performed. Original processing methods: Junction-only sequences without quality scores came from ImmunoSEQ, so filtering differed. The table came from immunoSEQ multiplex PCR; TCRdb's copy has only in-frame clones and leaves some out. V, J and clone size are those of that table, while D and trimming were read from the DNA. This sample has more than 1 million clones, with 70% to 80% found just once. To note about this clone: Antigen: not known.

The V gene is TRBV28, the J gene TRBJ1-1; TRBD1 might be the D (5 bases). Sequencing used memory CD4+ T cells from PBMCs. As to subset: CD45RA-negative fraction. The receptor's source is a man younger than 30 in good health. Some clones in this sample may be carry-over from other donors' samples. CDR3 sequence: CASSNSRLGHTEAFF. The DNA of the CDR3 is TGTGCCAGCAGCAATAGTCGGCTGGGGCACACTGAAGCTTTCTTT.